The 32 T cell receptor beta chains reported below all come from one sample, sequenced in a study of T cell repertoires in ileal Crohn's disease. The time point: proximal margin of the surgical specimen (macroscopically non-inflamed). Using immunoSEQ multiplex PCR, the repertoire was profiled, and TCRdb retains in-frame clones only, with some absent. Of over 5,000 clones listed, roughly 87% are singletons. The sequenced material came from ileal tissue. The receptors come from an adult with Crohn's disease.

The J gene is TRBJ2-1, the V gene TRBV30; TRBD2 matches 13 bases. The CDR3 totals 15 residues. V shed 3 bases, J shed 6 bases, and the junction held 5 bases outside the gene matches. The V gene's germline CDR1 is GTSNPN and CDR2 SVGIG (reference sequence). This CDR3 reads CAWSAGLAGTNEQFF. CDR3 bases: TGTGCCTGGAGCGCGGGACTAGCGGGGACCAATGAGCAGTTCTTC.

The genes are TRBV15 and TRBJ2-2, with 9 bases fitting TRBD2. This CDR3 has 14 residues. V lost 8 bases and J lost 3; bases outside the gene matches: 4. Germline CDR1 is LNHNV and CDR2 is YYDKDF (reference sequence). The CDR3 region is CATSRGGDTGELFF. The CDR3 bases are TGTGCCACCTCGCGCGGGGGGGACACCGGGGAGCTGTTTTTT.

In regard to this clone: Germline is not matched at one junction end, which may reflect a read error. The chain links TRBV27 to TRBJ2-2; 8 bases agree with TRBD2. The CDR3 runs to 16 residues. CDR1 and CDR2 from the germline V gene are MNHEY and SMNVEV (reference sequence). This CDR3 is CASSLAREGMGRGAVF. The CDR3 DNA follows: TGTGCCAGCAGTTTAGCCCGGGAGGGTATGGGCCGGGGAGCTGTTTTT.

V and J are TRBV30 and TRBJ2-7; weak D call: TRBD1 (6 bases). Between the trimmed V and J ends, which lost 6 bases and 0 bases, there was a span of 21 bases. The CDR3 is 16 amino acids. Germline loops: CDR1 GTSNPN, CDR2 SVGIG (reference sequence). Written as DNA, the CDR3 is TGTGCCTGTCCAGGGAAAGGAGAGGGACACTCCTACGAGCAGTACTTC. Protein: CACPGKGEGHSYEQYF.

The chain has TRBV19 and TRBJ1-5, with D unclear. Germline loops: CDR1 LNHDA, CDR2 SQIVND (reference sequence). V lost 5 bases, J lost 5 bases, and 10 bases lay in between. The length of the CDR3 is 13 residues. The CDR3 reads CASSVPGYQPQHF. CDR3 sequence (DNA): TGTGCCAGTAGTGTCCCCGGATATCAGCCCCAGCATTTT.

J is TRBJ2-3 and V is TRBV4-1; TRBD1 aligns across 9 bases. This CDR3 has 17 amino acids. Germline V gene data show CDR1 as MGHRA and CDR2 as YSYEKL. With 4 bases clipped from V and 4 bases from J, the junction kept 12 bases outside the gene matches. The CDR3 bases are TGCGCCAGCAGCCCCCAAGCGCCGGGACAGGGTTCAGATACGCAGTATTTT. It is translated as CASSPQAPGQGSDTQYF.

CDR3 in amino acids: CAWSAILRANVLTF. The CDR3, as DNA: TGTGCCTGGAGTGCGATCCTCAGGGCCAACGTCCTGACTTTC. The V gene is TRBV30, the J gene TRBJ2-6; D is ambiguous. Germline V lookup: CDR1 GTSNPN, CDR2 SVGIG (reference sequence). V lost 1 base, J lost 5 bases, and 9 bases lay in between. CDR3 length: 14 amino acids.

This chain connects TRBV19 to TRBJ1-5, with 8 bases identical to TRBD1. The CDR3 runs to 15 residues. Germline lookup yields CDR1 LNHDA and CDR2 SQIVND (reference sequence). V shed 7 bases and J 1 base; nucleotides not matched to a gene: 6. The CDR3 is CASTARQGSNQPQHF. The CDR3 coding sequence is TGTGCCAGTACCGCTAGACAGGGGAGCAATCAGCCCCAGCATTTT.

The CDR3 DNA sequence: TGTGCCAGCTCACCGAGCTCCGGGACTCATGAAAAACTGTTTTTT. Translated: CASSPSSGTHEKLFF. This chain uses TRBV18 with TRBJ1-4; possibly TRBD1 for D (5 bases). Germline CDR1 and CDR2: KGHSH and LQKENI. The V end lost 3 bases, the J end lost 6 bases, and 14 bases lay between the germline ends. The CDR3 extends over 15 amino acids.

This clone occurred once. This chain links TRBV7-2 with TRBJ2-7; 8 bases line up with TRBD2. V shed 1 base and J 5 bases; nucleotides not matched to a gene: 4. Germline assignment: CDR1 SGHTA and CDR2 FQGNSA. The length of the CDR3 is 14 residues. This chain's CDR3 is CASSLDGRGNEQYF. The DNA for the CDR3 is TGTGCCAGCAGCTTAGACGGGAGGGGGAACGAGCAGTACTTC.

This clone has only a few counts. V usage is TRBV2 and J usage is TRBJ2-2; 11 nucleotides match TRBD2. Germline-derived CDR1 and CDR2 are SNHLY and FYNNEI. This CDR3 is built from 15 residues. The V gene end was trimmed by 6 bases and the J gene end by 4 bases; junction bases not matched to a gene: 4. The CDR3, as DNA: TGTGCCAGCAGGAGACTAGCGGGGATCACCGGGGAGCTGTTTTTT. It codes for CASRRLAGITGELFF.

A few counts support this clone. The chain combines TRBV5-1 with TRBJ2-3; D is uncertain. Germline CDR1 SGHRS, CDR2 YFSETQ. The CDR3 loop spans 16 amino acids. V was pared by 4 bases and J by 0 bases, with 15 bases between. The CDR3 nucleotides read TGCGCCAGCAGCGGATACAGTATAACTAGCACAGATACGCAGTATTTT. Protein sequence: CASSGYSITSTDTQYF.

The chain joins TRBV9 to TRBJ2-7; D is unclear. Germline assignment: CDR1 SGDLS and CDR2 YYNGEE. This CDR3 is built from 16 residues. Trimming removed 2 bases from V and 0 bases from J, with 15 bases in between. The CDR3 protein is CASSVTPGLGSYEQYF. The CDR3 DNA is TGTGCCAGCAGCGTTACTCCGGGTTTAGGCTCCTACGAGCAGTACTTC.

The rearrangement uses TRBV11-3 and TRBJ2-1; possible D gene TRBD1, 5 bases. The germline V and J ends were trimmed by 1 base and 4 bases, with 14 bases remaining between them. The CDR3 loop spans 16 amino acids. Germline CDR1 is SGHNT and CDR2 is YENEEA. This CDR3 reads CASSLGDLGPYNEQFF. Written as DNA, the CDR3 is TGTGCCAGCAGCTTAGGTGATCTGGGGCCGTACAATGAGCAGTTCTTC. The full variable domain, completed using reference TRBV11-3 and TRBJ2-1, is EAGVVQSPRYKIIEKKQPVAFWCNPISGHNTLYWYLQNLGQGPELLIRYENEEAVDDSQLPKDRFSAERLKGVDSTLKIQPAELGDSAVYLCASSLGDLGPYNEQFFGPGTRLTVL.

The genes are TRBV5-1 and TRBJ2-3, with TRBD2 identical over 8 bases. The CDR3 totals 14 residues. The V and J ends lost 5 bases and 6 bases, in that order; junction bases with no gene match: 8. Germline loops: CDR1 SGHRS, CDR2 YFSETQ. The DNA of the CDR3 is TGCGCCAGCAGGAGACAGCGGGAGATCGATACGCAGTATTTT. It codes for CASRRQREIDTQYF.

This chain joins TRBV5-4 and TRBJ2-5; D is unresolved. Germline lookup yields CDR1 SGHNT and CDR2 YYREEE (reference sequence). The CDR3 is made up of 13 amino acids. Trimming took 2 bases from V and 2 from J, leaving 7 bases between them. CDR3 coding DNA: TGTGCCAGCAGCTTTGCCAGGCAAGAGACCCAGTACTTC. The encoded protein is CASSFARQETQYF.

This rearrangement joins TRBV5-8 to TRBJ1-2, with 8 bases fitting TRBD1. There are 15 residues in the CDR3. CDR1 and CDR2 from the germline V gene are SGHTS and YDEGEE. The junction had 9 bases not matched to a gene; V was cut back by 0 bases and J by 8 bases. The CDR3 protein is CASSLENRGLGGYTF. Here the CDR3 DNA reads TGTGCCAGCAGCTTGGAGAACAGGGGGTTAGGAGGCTACACCTTC.

This clone appeared once. The chain is built from TRBV19 and TRBJ1-2; 7 bases align to TRBD1. Germline V gene data show CDR1 as LNHDA and CDR2 as SQIVND (reference sequence). CDR3 length: 17 amino acids. J was trimmed by 5 bases and V by 2 bases; bases with no gene match: 14. CDR3 in DNA: TGTGCCAGTAGTATAAGGGTGGGAGGGGGCGAAGGATATGGCTACACCTTC. It translates to CASSIRVGGGEGYGYTF.

In nucleotides, the CDR3 is TGTGCCAGCAGCTACCGCACGGGGCCGAACACTGAAGCTTTCTTT. Translation: CASSYRTGPNTEAFF. This chain connects TRBV7-8 to TRBJ1-1; D perhaps matches TRBD1 (5 bases). Germline-derived CDR1 and CDR2 are SGHVS and FQNEAQ. The CDR3 loop spans 15 amino acids. V lost 4 bases and J 1 base, leaving 13 bases between the germline ends.

The chain recombines TRBV27 with TRBJ2-3; 12 nucleotides align to TRBD2. The germline CDR1 and CDR2 sequences are MNHEY and SMNVEV (reference sequence). The CDR3 is 17 amino acids. V was pared by 8 bases and J by 0 bases, with 9 bases of the junction left unmatched. The CDR3 DNA reads TGTGCCAGCCGTGGACTAGCGGGAACCCCTAGCACAGATACGCAGTATTTT. It yields the protein CASRGLAGTPSTDTQYF.

The sample holds one count of this clone. The chain has TRBV19 and TRBJ2-5, with a possible D match to TRBD1 (5 bases). Germline CDR1 and CDR2: LNHDA and SQIVND (reference sequence). CDR3 size: 16 residues. Trimming took 1 base from V and 1 from J, leaving 13 bases between them. For the CDR3, the DNA is TGTGCCAGTAGTATAGGGGGCGCGTATCTCCAAGAGACCCAGTACTTC. It yields the protein CASSIGGAYLQETQYF.

The chain is built from TRBV4-1 and TRBJ2-7, with 11 bases aligning to TRBD2. Germline CDR1 and CDR2: MGHRA and YSYEKL. CDR3 length: 15 amino acids. The V segment lost 4 bases and the J segment 3 bases; nucleotides outside the gene matches: 5. CDR3: CASSRTSGSVYEQYF. CDR3 DNA: TGCGCCAGCAGCCGTACTAGCGGGAGTGTCTACGAGCAGTACTTC.

The chain carries TRBV5-1 and TRBJ2-3; 9 bases align to TRBD2. The CDR3 sequence is 15 residues long. J was trimmed by 2 bases and V by 1 base; bases with no gene match: 2. From germline, CDR1 is SGHRS and CDR2 YFSETQ. This CDR3 is CASSLTSGYTDTQYF. The CDR3 region has the DNA TGCGCCAGCAGCTTGACTAGCGGGTACACAGATACGCAGTATTTT.

The chain is built from TRBV25-1 and TRBJ1-2; no clear D gene. The CDR3 sequence is 13 residues long. Germline V gives CDR1 MGHDK, CDR2 SYGVNS. V lost 4 bases to trimming and J lost 1 base, with 7 bases between them. The CDR3 loop reads CASSVAFNYGYTF. The CDR3 DNA reads TGTGCCAGCAGTGTCGCGTTTAACTATGGCTACACCTTC.

V usage is TRBV18 and J usage is TRBJ1-1; tentatively, D is TRBD1 (6 bases). CDR1 is KGHSH, CDR2 LQKENI, per germline. The germline V and J ends were trimmed by 3 bases and 0 bases, with 8 bases remaining between them. This CDR3 is built from 14 residues. CDR3 bases: TGTGCCAGCTCACCTAGGGACATGAACACTGAAGCTTTCTTT. This gives the protein CASSPRDMNTEAFF.

This chain uses TRBV4-3 with TRBJ2-7, with D perhaps matching TRBD1 or TRBD2 (6 bases each). The germline V gene encodes CDR1 LGHNA and CDR2 YSLEER. The length of the CDR3 is 14 residues. V was trimmed by 1 base and J by 2 bases, leaving 9 bases between them. The DNA of the CDR3 is TGCGCCAGCAGCCAAGCCGGGGGCCCCTACGAGCAGTACTTC. Protein: CASSQAGGPYEQYF.

This clone has a handful of counts. This sequence joins TRBV6-4 and TRBJ2-7, with D hard to call. The CDR3 covers 14 residues. Trimming left V 2 bases short and J 1 base short, with 9 bases between. CDR1 and CDR2 from the germline V gene are MRHNA and SNTAGT. CDR3 DNA: TGTGCCAGCAGTGACCTTGGCAGTTCCTACGAGCAGTACTTC. It is translated as CASSDLGSSYEQYF.

The chain carries TRBV18 and TRBJ2-7; possibly TRBD1 for D (5 bases). Germline loops: CDR1 KGHSH, CDR2 LQKENI. V was clipped by 2 bases and J by 2 bases, with 10 bases between them. This CDR3 contains 14 residues. The CDR3 spells CASSPGAGTYEQYF. In nucleotides, the CDR3 is TGTGCCAGCTCACCAGGGGCAGGGACCTACGAGCAGTACTTC.

This clone was seen just once. V gene TRBV5-6 combines with J gene TRBJ2-3; 11 nucleotides match TRBD2. CDR1 SGHDT and CDR2 YYEEEE come from the germline V gene. The CDR3 has 16 amino acids. The junction had 4 bases not matched to a gene; V was cut back by 4 bases and J by 0 bases. Written as DNA, the CDR3 is TGTGCCAGCAGCGAAACTAGCGGGGGAAGCACAGATACGCAGTATTTT. It is translated as CASSETSGGSTDTQYF.

The gene calls are TRBV18 and TRBJ1-4; weak D call: TRBD1 (5 bases). The germline V and J ends were trimmed by 4 bases and 5 bases, with 5 bases remaining between them. The CDR3 consists of 12 residues. The germline V gene encodes CDR1 KGHSH and CDR2 LQKENI. The CDR3 protein is CASSRGNEKLFF. The CDR3 DNA follows: TGTGCCAGCTCACGGGGCAATGAAAAACTGTTTTTT.

The count of this clone is one. The chain links TRBV7-9 to TRBJ2-1, with a possible D match to TRBD2 (6 bases). CDR1 and CDR2 from the germline V gene are SEHNR and FQNEAQ (reference sequence). This CDR3 is built from 14 residues. With 6 bases removed from V and 8 bases from J, the gap between germline ends came to 17 bases. In nucleotides, the CDR3 is TGTGCCAGCAGTTCCCAGGAGGGCCGGGATGAGCAGTTCTTC. Encoded protein: CASSSQEGRDEQFF.

The chain has TRBV6-5 and TRBJ2-1; 8 nucleotides align to TRBD1. Per germline, CDR1 MNHEY and CDR2 SVGAGI. The CDR3 covers 16 residues. V dropped 1 base and J dropped 3; count of bases not matched to a gene: 5. The DNA for the CDR3 is TGTGCCAGCAGTTACTGGTCCGGGACAGGCTACAATGAGCAGTTCTTC. It encodes CASSYWSGTGYNEQFF.